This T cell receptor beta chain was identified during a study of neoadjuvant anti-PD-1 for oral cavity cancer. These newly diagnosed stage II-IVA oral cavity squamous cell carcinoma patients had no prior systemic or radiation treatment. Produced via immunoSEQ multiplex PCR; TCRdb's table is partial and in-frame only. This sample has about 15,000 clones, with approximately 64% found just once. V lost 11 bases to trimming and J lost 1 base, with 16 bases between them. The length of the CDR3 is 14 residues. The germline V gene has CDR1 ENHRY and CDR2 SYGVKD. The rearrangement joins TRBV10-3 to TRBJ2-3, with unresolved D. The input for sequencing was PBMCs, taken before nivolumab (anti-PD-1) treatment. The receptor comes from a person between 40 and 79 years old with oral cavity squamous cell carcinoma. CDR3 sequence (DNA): TGTGCCTCGTCTCAGGCCACCGGCACAGATACGCAGTATTTT. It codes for CASSQATGTDTQYF.